This entry features one T cell receptor (beta chain) sequence. The antigen is undetermined. Expressed TCRB transcripts were sequenced, since all the RNA that had been isolated was reverse transcribed. Method: immunoSEQ multiplex PCR; TCRdb's copy keeps in-frame clones and lacks some. Among fewer than 350,000 clones listed, roughly a fifth were seen once. The data were taken from a study of beta chain features in type 1 diabetes. Findings and limits, study-wide: PCR might preferentially amplify shorter templates, equally in patients and controls. VDJ junctions in type 1 diabetes patients carried more deletions and fewer insertions.

Per the germline V gene, CDR1 is ENHRY and CDR2 is SYGVKD. There are 13 residues in the CDR3. V shed 8 bases, J shed 3 bases, and the junction held 6 bases outside the gene matches. Isolation of CD4+ naive, central memory, regulatory and stem cell-like memory cells was achieved by sorting via CD45RO/CCR7/CD25/CD127/CD95/CD27. V usage is TRBV10-3 and J usage is TRBJ1-1, with 7 bases identical to TRBD1. The clonotype comes from a woman aged 18-29 years in good health. Input material: naive CD4+ T cells from blood. The CDR3: CAIGGQRDTEAFF. The CDR3 DNA reads TGTGCCATCGGGGGACAGCGGGACACTGAAGCTTTCTTT.